These 20 T cell receptor beta chains share one sample of origin, sequenced in a study of blood T cell repertoires in COVID-19. Clones were read by immunoSEQ multiplex PCR, and TCRdb kept only the in-frame ones, dropping some. The data hold about 160,000 clones, with approximately 80% observed a single time. Sequencing input: PBMCs or T cells enriched from blood (not recorded which). The receptors here all came from a woman aged 50 to 60 who had recovered from COVID-19.

This chain connects TRBV9 to TRBJ2-2; 7 bases are a match to TRBD1. The germline gives CDR1 SGDLS, CDR2 YYNGEE. Trimming removed 6 bases from V and 5 bases from J; junction bases left unmatched: 7. The CDR3 consists of 14 residues. CDR3 in DNA: TGTGCCAGCACCCTGACAGGGACGACCGGGGAGCTGTTTTTT. Encoded protein: CASTLTGTTGELFF.

V usage is TRBV6-5 and J usage is TRBJ2-7, with unresolved D. This CDR3 contains 12 residues. The germline V gene encodes CDR1 MNHEY and CDR2 SVGAGI. V gave up 5 bases and J gave up 2 bases, with 7 bases separating them. CDR3 in amino acids: CASSSQTYEQYF. CDR3 nucleotides: TGTGCCAGCAGTAGCCAAACCTACGAGCAGTACTTC.

The chain is built from TRBV2 and TRBJ2-2; D not resolved. The length of the CDR3 is 14 residues. The germline CDR1 and CDR2 sequences are SNHLY and FYNNEI. V dropped 8 bases and J dropped 6 bases, with 16 bases sitting between them. CDR3 sequence (DNA): TGTGCCAGCGATGGCGGCGAAGTTGCCGGGGAGCTGTTTTTT. It encodes CASDGGEVAGELFF.

This chain connects TRBV14 to TRBJ2-5; 11 bases align to TRBD2. V dropped 1 base and J dropped 4; count of bases not matched to a gene: 5. The CDR3 has 16 residues. Per germline, CDR1 SGHDN and CDR2 FVKESK. The CDR3 DNA is TGTGCCAGCAGCCAAGGGACGGGACTAGCGGTAGAGACCCAGTACTTC. Translating gives CASSQGTGLAVETQYF.

The chain is built from TRBV3-1 (or the pseudogene TRBV3-2) and TRBJ1-5; possible D gene TRBD1, 6 bases. V lost 4 bases to trimming and J lost 0 bases, with 13 bases between them. The CDR3 runs to 16 residues. Germline CDR1 is LGHDT and CDR2 is YNNKEL (reference sequence). Written as DNA, the CDR3 is TGTGCCAGCAGCCCCAGGGGCAAGGGTAGCAATCAGCCCCAGCATTTT. Its protein is CASSPRGKGSNQPQHF.

There are a few counts of this clone. V and J are TRBV19 and TRBJ2-7; TRBD1 matches 8 bases. The V gene's germline CDR1 is LNHDA and CDR2 SQIVND (reference sequence). This CDR3 has 11 residues. Trimming at V came to 8 bases and at J to 3 bases, leaving 0 bases not matched to a gene. This chain's CDR3 is CASGQGYEQYF. CDR3 bases: TGTGCCAGTGGACAGGGCTACGAGCAGTACTTC.

This clone occurred once. The genes are TRBV18 and TRBJ2-2, with 7 bases matching TRBD2. There are 16 residues in the CDR3. The trim removed 6 bases at V and 1 base at J, leaving 8 bases unmatched. Germline CDR1 reads KGHSH; CDR2 reads LQKENI. Here the CDR3 DNA reads TGTGCCAGCTCCCCTCGGGCTAGCGGGAACACCGGGGAGCTGTTTTTT. Protein sequence: CASSPRASGNTGELFF.

The chain couples TRBV2 to TRBJ2-7; D uncertain. Trimming left V 0 bases short and J 3 bases short, with 6 bases between. This CDR3 has 13 residues. Germline V CDR1 and CDR2: SNHLY, FYNNEI. The CDR3 DNA sequence: TGTGCCAGCAGTGAAGCCGAGAACTACGAGCAGTACTTC. Encoded protein: CASSEAENYEQYF.

V and J are TRBV25-1 and TRBJ1-1, with 9 bases identical to TRBD1. The V gene end was trimmed by 7 bases and the J gene end by 7 bases; junction bases not matched to a gene: 7. CDR3 size: 13 residues. Germline V gives CDR1 MGHDK, CDR2 SYGVNS. The CDR3 sequence: CASIGQGMNEAFF. The CDR3 bases are TGTGCCAGCATCGGACAGGGGATGAATGAAGCTTTCTTT.

The chain links TRBV19 to TRBJ2-7; no definite D call. The germline V and J ends were trimmed by 3 bases and 4 bases, with 10 bases remaining between them. The CDR3 sequence is 13 residues long. Germline loops: CDR1 LNHDA, CDR2 SQIVND (reference sequence). The CDR3 loop is CASSMTGGYEQYF. CDR3 nucleotide sequence: TGTGCCAGTAGTATGACGGGTGGGTACGAGCAGTACTTC. Filled out from reference TRBV19 and TRBJ2-7, the complete variable domain reads DGGITQSPKYLFRKEGQNVTLSCEQNLNHDAMYWYRQDPGQGLRLIYYSQIVNDFQKGDIAEGYSVSREKKESFPLTVTSAQKNPTAFYLCASSMTGGYEQYFGPGTRLTVT.

The chain is built from TRBV10-3 and TRBJ2-1; D unresolved. Germline lookup yields CDR1 ENHRY and CDR2 SYGVKD. The CDR3 totals 12 residues. Trimming cost V 1 base and J 8 bases, with 6 bases left between them. Written as DNA, the CDR3 is TGTGCCATCAGTGAGTTGAGCGATGAGCAGTTCTTC. Its protein is CAISELSDEQFF.

The V gene is TRBV9, the J gene TRBJ1-1, with D hard to call. The CDR3 has 14 residues. The germline gives CDR1 SGDLS, CDR2 YYNGEE. Trimming took 0 bases from V and 2 from J, leaving 8 bases between them. The CDR3 bases are TGTGCCAGCAGCGTAGTAACTCCTAACACTGAAGCTTTCTTT. It specifies CASSVVTPNTEAFF.

The chain joins TRBV14 to TRBJ2-7, with TRBD1 identical over 8 bases. The trim removed 5 bases at V and 6 bases at J, leaving 6 bases unmatched. The germline V gene encodes CDR1 SGHDN and CDR2 FVKESK. The CDR3 has 13 amino acids. DNA of the CDR3: TGTGCCAGCAGCACCCGGACAGGGCTCGAGCAGTACTTC. Translating gives CASSTRTGLEQYF.

DNA of the CDR3: TGTGCCAGCAGCCCCTCCTCGGGGGGGCCTGGCACCGGGGAGCTGTTTTTT. Protein sequence: CASSPSSGGPGTGELFF. The rearrangement uses TRBV11-2 and TRBJ2-2, with TRBD2 matching over 8 bases. The CDR3 has 17 amino acids. Germline-derived CDR1 and CDR2 are SGHAT and FQNNGV. Trimming cost V 5 bases and J 4 bases; bases outside gene matches: 12.

The chain combines TRBV6-2 or TRBV6-3 with TRBJ1-5, with 7 bases fitting TRBD1. In germline, CDR1 is MNHEY, CDR2 SVGEGT. The V segment lost 0 bases and the J segment 3 bases; nucleotides outside the gene matches: 8. The CDR3 runs 17 residues. This CDR3 reads CASSYSGTGASNQPQHF. CDR3 nucleotides: TGTGCCAGCAGTTACTCGGGCACAGGGGCCTCCAATCAGCCCCAGCATTTT.

The gene calls are TRBV27 and TRBJ2-5, with D possibly matching TRBD2 (5 bases). With 3 bases removed from V and 5 bases from J, the gap between germline ends came to 10 bases. Germline loops: CDR1 MNHEY, CDR2 SMNVEV (reference sequence). The CDR3 runs to 13 residues. The CDR3 nucleotides are TGTGCCAGCAGTTTTGTAGGGAGCGAGACCCAGTACTTC. This translates into CASSFVGSETQYF.

To note about this clone: A read error may account for a junction end that differs from germline. The chain recombines TRBV7-8 with TRBJ1-2; no definite D call. Germline V CDR1 and CDR2: SGHVS, FQNEAQ. The CDR3 loop spans 15 amino acids. Here the CDR3 reads CASSPRSRGNNGYTF. The CDR3 bases are TGTGCCAGCAGCCCCCGGTCGCGAGGTAACAATGGCTACACCTTC.

CDR3 in amino acids: CASSVTGAKDGYTF. The CDR3 DNA sequence: TGTGCCAGCAGCGTAACAGGGGCAAAGGATGGCTACACCTTC. J is TRBJ1-2 and V is TRBV9; 7 nucleotides match TRBD1. This CDR3 has 14 amino acids. J lost 6 bases, V lost 1 base, and 6 bases had no gene match. Germline values: CDR1 SGDLS, CDR2 YYNGEE. Full variable domain (remainder filled in from reference TRBV9 and TRBJ1-2): DSGVTQTPKHLITATGQRVTLRCSPRSGDLSVYWYQQSLDQGLQFLIQYYNGEERAKGNILERFSAQQFPDLHSELNLSSLELGDSALYFCASSVTGAKDGYTFGSGTRLTVV.

A remark on this clone: The identical CDR3 is also encoded by other nucleotide sequences in the sample. This rearrangement joins TRBV9 to TRBJ2-7; maybe TRBD2 (5 bases). CDR1 and CDR2 from the germline V gene are SGDLS and YYNGEE. Trimming cost V 0 bases and J 2 bases, with 12 bases left between them. This CDR3 is 15 amino acids long. In DNA, the CDR3 is TGTGCCAGCAGCGTAGTGGGAGATTCTACCTACGAGCAGTACTTC. Amino acids: CASSVVGDSTYEQYF.

The chain joins TRBV28 to TRBJ1-1; 7 nucleotides match TRBD1. CDR1 is MDHEN and CDR2 is SYDVKM in the germline V gene. V was clipped by 3 bases and J by 9 bases; unmatched bases: 13. The CDR3 covers 15 residues. CDR3 bases: TGTGCCAGCAGTTTCAGGACAGGCCGAATAGTGAAAGCTTTCTTT. Its translation is CASSFRTGRIVKAFF.